The present T cell receptor (beta chain) was sequenced within a study of T cells in tumors after PD-1 blockade. Findings of the study overall: Peripheral recruitment is suggested, as some novel exhausted tumor clones were in pre-treatment blood.

In regard to this clone: The antigen remains unidentified.

The V and J ends lost 1 base and 9 bases respectively, with 13 bases between them. CDR1 LGHDT and CDR2 YNNKEL come from the germline V gene (reference sequence). The CDR3 totals 15 residues. Sequenced by immunoSEQ multiplex PCR; TCRdb stores in-frame clones only, minus some. The table records 60,000 to 75,000 clones, less than 85% of them present only once. The origin of this receptor is a human donor with basal cell carcinoma. The sequencing used PBMCs, collected after anti-PD-1 treatment. This rearrangement joins TRBV3-1 (or the pseudogene TRBV3-2) to TRBJ1-6; TRBD1 is a possible D gene (5 bases). CDR3 in amino acids: CASSQGSGRSSPLHF. DNA for the CDR3: TGTGCCAGCAGCCAAGGTTCAGGGAGAAGTTCACCCCTCCACTTT.